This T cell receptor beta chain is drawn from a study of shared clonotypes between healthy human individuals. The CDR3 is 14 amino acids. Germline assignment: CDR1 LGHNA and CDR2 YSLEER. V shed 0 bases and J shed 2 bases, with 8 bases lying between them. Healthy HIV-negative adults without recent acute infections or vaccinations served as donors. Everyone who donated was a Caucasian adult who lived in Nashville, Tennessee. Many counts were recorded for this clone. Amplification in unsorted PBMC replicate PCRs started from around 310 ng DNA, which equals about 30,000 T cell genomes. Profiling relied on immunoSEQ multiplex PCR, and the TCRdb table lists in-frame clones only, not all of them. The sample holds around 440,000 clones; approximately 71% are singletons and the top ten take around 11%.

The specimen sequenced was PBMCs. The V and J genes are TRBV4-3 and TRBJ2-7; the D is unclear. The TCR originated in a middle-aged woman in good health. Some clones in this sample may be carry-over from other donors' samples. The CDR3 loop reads CASSQDLGPYEQYF. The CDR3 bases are TGCGCCAGCAGCCAAGATCTCGGACCCTACGAGCAGTACTTC.